This T cell receptor (beta chain) is drawn from a study of spatial heterogeneity in lung cancer. On this clonotype: It may be a read error: a sequence one base away is much more abundant.

Time point meaning: sample taken at primary tumor resection. Extraction of whole RNA from tumor, nontumor lung or frozen PBMC preceded unsorted sequencing. The germline V gene has CDR1 MNHEY and CDR2 SVGEGT. CDR3 length equals 12 residues. From the 5' RACE reads, TCRdb called clonotypes with MiXCR, one entry per CDR3 protein. The sample carries roughly 79,000 distinct CDR3 sequences, about 8% recorded once. This clonotype originated in a male donor with early-stage non-small cell lung cancer. The V call is TRBV6-2 or TRBV6-3, the J call TRBJ2-2, with D tentatively TRBD2 (5 bases). The sample in question was PBMCs, obtained at surgery. CDR3 sequence: CASSFYAGEPFF. The CDR3 DNA reads TGTGCCAGCAGTTTCTATGCCGGGGAGCCGTTTTTT.